This T cell receptor (beta chain) stems from a study of T cells in localized non-small cell lung cancer. Clones were sequenced by immunoSEQ multiplex PCR, and TCRdb holds only the in-frame ones, with some missing. The sample lists more than 1,500 clones, 23% occurring once. Germline V gene sequence: CDR1 MDHEN, CDR2 SYDVKM. The CDR3 covers 16 residues. The V and J ends lost 5 bases and 2 bases, in that order; junction bases with no gene match: 5. J is TRBJ2-3 and V is TRBV28, with 12 bases lining up with TRBD2. The sample in question was normal lung tissue next to the tumor, obtained before any cancer treatment. This clonotype was obtained from a male donor at least 60 years old with stage II lung adenocarcinoma. In nucleotides, the CDR3 is TGTGCCAGCAGTGCCGGACTAGCGGGAAACACAGATACGCAGTATTTT. This encodes CASSAGLAGNTDTQYF.